These 6 T cell receptor beta chains originate from one sample sequenced in a study of T-cell memory formation after mild COVID-19. In TCRdb, the 5' RACE reads were re-called with MiXCR into one record per CDR3 protein. Among approximately 580,000 distinct CDR3 sequences, about a fifth were seen once, and the ten largest hold around 12%. The specimen was PBMCs or a T cell subset sorted from them (not recorded which). The receptors stem from an adult woman who had mild COVID-19 (a few samples of this study predate the infection). Cell type and time point are not known.

V is TRBV7-3 and J is TRBJ2-3; D possibly matches TRBD1 or TRBD2 (5 bases each). V was shortened by 7 bases and J by 1 base, with 9 bases between the two germline ends. The CDR3 has 13 residues. The germline V gene encodes CDR1 SGHTA and CDR2 FQGTGA. The CDR3 bases are TGTGCCAGCACCATGGGGGGCACAGATACGCAGTATTTT. Its protein product is CASTMGGTDTQYF. The variable domain in full, completed from reference TRBV7-3 and TRBJ2-3, reads GAGVSQTPSNKVTEKGKYVELRCDPISGHTALYWYRQSLGQGPEFLIYFQGTGAADDSGLPNDRFFAVRPEGSVSTLKIQRTERGDSAVYLCASTMGGTDTQYFGPGTRLTVL.

The table lists this clonotype with many counts. The CDR3 spells CASSLIGGADTQYF. The CDR3 nucleotides read TGTGCCAGCAGCTTGATCGGGGGGGCAGATACGCAGTATTTT. This chain connects TRBV5-4 to TRBJ2-3, with 8 nucleotides matching TRBD2. CDR3 size: 14 residues. Trimming at V came to 1 base and at J to 4 bases, leaving 2 bases not matched to a gene. Germline CDR1 reads SGHNT; CDR2 reads YYREEE (reference sequence).

This clonotype was observed a handful of times. The CDR3 here is CSVNRWDEQFF. For the CDR3, the DNA is TGCAGCGTTAATCGATGGGATGAGCAGTTCTTC. The chain is built from TRBV29-1 and TRBJ2-1; D unclear. Trimming shortened V by 5 bases and J by 8 bases, and 10 bases separated the two germline ends. The CDR3 is made up of 11 amino acids. CDR1 is SQVTM, CDR2 ANQGSEA, per germline.

The chain uses TRBV9 and TRBJ2-7, with TRBD1 matching over 8 bases. The ends lost 0 bases at V and 7 bases at J; junction bases unmatched: 3. The CDR3 is 13 residues long. Germline V CDR1 and CDR2: SGDLS, YYNGEE. For the CDR3, the DNA is TGTGCCAGCAGCGTAGGCGGACAGGGTGAGCAGTACTTC. Amino acid sequence: CASSVGGQGEQYF.

This rearrangement joins TRBV3-1 to TRBJ2-1; the match to TRBD2 covers 7 bases. Looked up from germline, CDR1 is LGHDT and CDR2 is YNNKEL (reference sequence). The CDR3 loop spans 16 amino acids. J was trimmed by 5 bases and V by 3 bases; bases with no gene match: 10. This CDR3 is CASSQRTGGFHNEQFF. For the CDR3, the DNA is TGTGCCAGCAGCCAGAGGACGGGAGGTTTCCACAATGAGCAGTTCTTC.

The V and J genes are TRBV21-1 and TRBJ1-5; the table's TRBD1 call for D was not verified on the DNA. TRBV21-1 is given as a pseudogene. The CDR3 has 18 residues. CDR3 sequence: CASSEVRGRDRANQPQHF. The CDR3 nucleotides read TGTGCCAGCAGTGAAGTACGAGGGAGGGACAGGGCTAATCAGCCCCAGCATTTT.